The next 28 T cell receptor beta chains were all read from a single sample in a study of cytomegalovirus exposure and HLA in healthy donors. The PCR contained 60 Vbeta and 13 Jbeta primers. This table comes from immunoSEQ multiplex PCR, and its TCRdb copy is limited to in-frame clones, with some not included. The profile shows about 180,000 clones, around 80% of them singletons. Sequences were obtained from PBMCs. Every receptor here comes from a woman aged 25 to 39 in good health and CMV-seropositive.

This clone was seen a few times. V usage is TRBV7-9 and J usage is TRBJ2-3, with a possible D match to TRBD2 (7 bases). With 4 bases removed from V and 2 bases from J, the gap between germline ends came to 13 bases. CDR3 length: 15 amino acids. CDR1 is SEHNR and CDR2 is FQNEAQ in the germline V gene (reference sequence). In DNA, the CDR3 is TGTGCCAGCAGCTCACAGGGACTACCCACAGATACGCAGTATTTT. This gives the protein CASSSQGLPTDTQYF. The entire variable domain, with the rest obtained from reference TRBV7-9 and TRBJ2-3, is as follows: DTGVSQNPRHKITKRGQNVTFRCDPISEHNRLYWYRQTLGQGPEFLTYFQNEAQLEKSRLLSDRFSAERPKGSFSTLEIQRTEQGDSAMYLCASSSQGLPTDTQYFGPGTRLTVL.

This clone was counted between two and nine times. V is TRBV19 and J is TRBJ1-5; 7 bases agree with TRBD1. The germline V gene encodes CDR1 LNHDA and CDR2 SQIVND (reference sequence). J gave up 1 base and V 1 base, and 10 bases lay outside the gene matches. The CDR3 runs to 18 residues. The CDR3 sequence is CASSIVGTGVGSNQPQHF. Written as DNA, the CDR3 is TGTGCCAGTAGTATAGTAGGTACAGGGGTTGGAAGCAATCAGCCCCAGCATTTT.

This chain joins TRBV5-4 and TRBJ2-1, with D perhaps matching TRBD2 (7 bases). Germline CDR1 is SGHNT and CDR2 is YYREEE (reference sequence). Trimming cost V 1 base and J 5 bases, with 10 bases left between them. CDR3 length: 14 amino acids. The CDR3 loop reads CASSLRGAHNEQFF. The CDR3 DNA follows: TGTGCCAGCAGCTTGCGGGGGGCACACAATGAGCAGTTCTTC.

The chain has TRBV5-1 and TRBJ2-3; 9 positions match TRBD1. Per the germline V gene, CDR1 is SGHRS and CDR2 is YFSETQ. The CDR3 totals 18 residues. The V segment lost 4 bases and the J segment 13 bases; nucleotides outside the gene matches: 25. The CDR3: CASSLDGTGLISRRAKYF. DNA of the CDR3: TGCGCCAGCAGCCTAGATGGGACAGGGTTAATTAGTCGGCGTGCGAAGTATTTT.

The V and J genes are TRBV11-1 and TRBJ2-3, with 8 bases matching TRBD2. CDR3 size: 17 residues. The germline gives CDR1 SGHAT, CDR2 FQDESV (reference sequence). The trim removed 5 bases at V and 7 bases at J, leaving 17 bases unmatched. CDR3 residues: CASSDPPGAGVMNTQYF. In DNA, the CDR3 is TGTGCCAGCAGCGACCCGCCGGGAGCGGGGGTGATGAATACGCAGTATTTT.

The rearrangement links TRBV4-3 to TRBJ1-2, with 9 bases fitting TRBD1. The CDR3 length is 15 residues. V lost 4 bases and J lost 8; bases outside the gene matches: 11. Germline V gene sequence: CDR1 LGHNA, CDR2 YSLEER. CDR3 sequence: CASSPRTGEGQGYTF. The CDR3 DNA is TGCGCCAGCAGCCCACGGACAGGGGAAGGGCAAGGCTACACCTTC.

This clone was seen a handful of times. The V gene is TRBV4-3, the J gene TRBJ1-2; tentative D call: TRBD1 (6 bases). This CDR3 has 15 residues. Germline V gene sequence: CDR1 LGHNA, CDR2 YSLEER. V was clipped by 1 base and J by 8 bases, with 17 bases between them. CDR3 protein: CASSQVVGGARGYTF. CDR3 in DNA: TGCGCCAGCAGCCAAGTTGTGGGGGGGGCCCGGGGCTACACCTTC.

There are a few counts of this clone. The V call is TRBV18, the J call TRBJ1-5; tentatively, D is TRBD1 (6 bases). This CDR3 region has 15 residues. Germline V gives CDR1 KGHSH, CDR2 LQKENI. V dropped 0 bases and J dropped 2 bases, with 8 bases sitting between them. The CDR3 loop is CASSPPGQGNQPQHF. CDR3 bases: TGTGCCAGCTCACCACCGGGACAAGGCAATCAGCCCCAGCATTTT.

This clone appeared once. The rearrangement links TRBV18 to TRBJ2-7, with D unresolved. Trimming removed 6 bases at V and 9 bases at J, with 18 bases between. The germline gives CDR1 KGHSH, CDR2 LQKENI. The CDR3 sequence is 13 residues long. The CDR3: CASSLDSPPGQYF. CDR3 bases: TGTGCCAGCTCCCTCGACTCGCCACCGGGGCAGTACTTC. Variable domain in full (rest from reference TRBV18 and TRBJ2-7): NAGVMQNPRHLVRRRGQEARLRCSPMKGHSHVYWYRQLPEEGLKFMVYLQKENIIDESGMPKERFSAEFPKEGPSILRIQQVVRGDSAAYFCASSLDSPPGQYFGPGTRLTVT.

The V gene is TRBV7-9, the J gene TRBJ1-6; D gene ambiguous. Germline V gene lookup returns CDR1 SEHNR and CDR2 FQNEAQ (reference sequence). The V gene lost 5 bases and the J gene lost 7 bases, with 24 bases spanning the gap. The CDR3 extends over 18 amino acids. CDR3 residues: CASSPYPGGSLGNSPLHF. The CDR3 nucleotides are TGTGCCAGCAGCCCCTACCCTGGAGGGAGCCTGGGGAATTCACCCCTCCACTTT. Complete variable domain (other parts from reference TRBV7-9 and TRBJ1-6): DTGVSQNPRHKITKRGQNVTFRCDPISEHNRLYWYRQTLGQGPEFLTYFQNEAQLEKSRLLSDRFSAERPKGSFSTLEIQRTEQGDSAMYLCASSPYPGGSLGNSPLHFGNGTRLTVT.

CDR3 in amino acids: CASSPGREYTEAFF. The CDR3 DNA sequence: TGTGCCAGCTCACCAGGCAGGGAATACACTGAAGCTTTCTTT. V is TRBV18 and J is TRBJ1-1, with D maybe TRBD1 (5 bases). V lost 2 bases, J lost 3 bases, and 10 bases lay in between. CDR1 KGHSH and CDR2 LQKENI come from the germline V gene. This CDR3 is 14 amino acids long.

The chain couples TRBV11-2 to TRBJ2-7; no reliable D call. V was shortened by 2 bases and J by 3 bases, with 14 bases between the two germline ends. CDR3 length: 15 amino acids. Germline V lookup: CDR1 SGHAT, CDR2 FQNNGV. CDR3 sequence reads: CASSLRPQVSYEQYF. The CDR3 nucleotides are TGTGCCAGCAGCTTACGCCCCCAGGTTAGCTACGAGCAGTACTTC.

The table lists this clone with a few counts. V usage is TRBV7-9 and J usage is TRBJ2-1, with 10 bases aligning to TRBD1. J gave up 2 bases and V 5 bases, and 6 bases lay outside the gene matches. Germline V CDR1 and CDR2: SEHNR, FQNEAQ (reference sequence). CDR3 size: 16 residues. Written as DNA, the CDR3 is TGTGCCAGCAGCGCACGAGGGACAGGGGCCTACAATGAGCAGTTCTTC. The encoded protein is CASSARGTGAYNEQFF.

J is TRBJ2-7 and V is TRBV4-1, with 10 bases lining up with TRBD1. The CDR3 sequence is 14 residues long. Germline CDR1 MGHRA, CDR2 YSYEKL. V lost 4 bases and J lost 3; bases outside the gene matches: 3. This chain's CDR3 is CASSPGQGVYEQYF. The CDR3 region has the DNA TGCGCCAGCAGCCCCGGACAGGGGGTCTACGAGCAGTACTTC.

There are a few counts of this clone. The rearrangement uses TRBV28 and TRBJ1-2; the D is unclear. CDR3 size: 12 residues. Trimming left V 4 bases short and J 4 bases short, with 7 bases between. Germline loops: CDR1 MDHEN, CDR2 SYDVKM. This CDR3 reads CASSSSFYGYTF. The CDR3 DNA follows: TGTGCCAGCAGTTCGTCCTTCTATGGCTACACCTTC.

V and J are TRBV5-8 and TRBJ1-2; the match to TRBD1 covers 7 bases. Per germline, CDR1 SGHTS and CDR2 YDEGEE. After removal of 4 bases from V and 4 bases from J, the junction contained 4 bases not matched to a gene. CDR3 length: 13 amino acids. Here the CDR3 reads CASSPGTAYGYTF. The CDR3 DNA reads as TGTGCCAGCAGCCCCGGGACAGCCTATGGCTACACCTTC. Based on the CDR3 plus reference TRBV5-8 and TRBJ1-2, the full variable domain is EAGVTQSPTHLIKTRGQQATLRCSPISGHTSVYWYQQALGLGLQFLLWYDEGEERNRGNFPPRFSGRQFPNYSSELNVNALELEDSALYLCASSPGTAYGYTFGSGTRLTVV.

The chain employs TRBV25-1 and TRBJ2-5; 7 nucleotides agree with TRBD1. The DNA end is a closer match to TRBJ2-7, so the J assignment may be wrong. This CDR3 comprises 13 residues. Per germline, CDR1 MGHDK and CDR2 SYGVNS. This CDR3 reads CASRDRSSYEQYF. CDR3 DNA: TGTGCCAGCAGGGACAGGAGCTCCTACGAGCAGTACTTC.

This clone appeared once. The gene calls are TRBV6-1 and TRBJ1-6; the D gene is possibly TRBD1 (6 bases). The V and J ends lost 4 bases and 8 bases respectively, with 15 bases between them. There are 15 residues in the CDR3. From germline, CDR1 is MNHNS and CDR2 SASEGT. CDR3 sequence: CASSGPQGVDSPLHF. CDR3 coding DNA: TGTGCCAGCAGTGGCCCACAGGGAGTTGATTCACCCCTCCACTTT.

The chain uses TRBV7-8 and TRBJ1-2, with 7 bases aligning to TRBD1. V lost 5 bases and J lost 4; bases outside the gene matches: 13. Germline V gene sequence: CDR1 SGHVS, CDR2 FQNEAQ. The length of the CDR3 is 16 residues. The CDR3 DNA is TGTGCCAGCAGCGCAACCTCCGGGACAGCGATCTATGGCTACACCTTC. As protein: CASSATSGTAIYGYTF.

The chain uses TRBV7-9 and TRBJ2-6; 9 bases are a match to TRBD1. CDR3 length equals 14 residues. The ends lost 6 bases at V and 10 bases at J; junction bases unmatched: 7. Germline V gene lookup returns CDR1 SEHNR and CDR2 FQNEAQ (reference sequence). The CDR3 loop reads CASSQQGAKNVLTF. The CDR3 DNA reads TGTGCCAGCAGTCAACAGGGGGCTAAAAACGTCCTGACTTTC.

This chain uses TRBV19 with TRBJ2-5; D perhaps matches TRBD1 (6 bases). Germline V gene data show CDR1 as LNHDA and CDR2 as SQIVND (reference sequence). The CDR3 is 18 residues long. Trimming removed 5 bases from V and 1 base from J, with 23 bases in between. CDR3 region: CASSGGGQYLQAQETQYF. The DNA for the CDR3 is TGTGCCAGTAGTGGGGGCGGACAGTATTTACAAGCCCAAGAGACCCAGTACTTC.

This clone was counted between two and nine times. CDR3 residues: CASSLGYNTQYF. DNA for the CDR3: TGTGCCAGCAGCCTAGGGTACAATACGCAGTATTTT. The chain links TRBV11-2 to TRBJ2-3; no clear D gene. Between the trimmed V and J ends, which lost 5 bases and 7 bases, there was a span of 10 bases. CDR3 size: 12 residues. Germline CDR1 is SGHAT and CDR2 is FQNNGV.

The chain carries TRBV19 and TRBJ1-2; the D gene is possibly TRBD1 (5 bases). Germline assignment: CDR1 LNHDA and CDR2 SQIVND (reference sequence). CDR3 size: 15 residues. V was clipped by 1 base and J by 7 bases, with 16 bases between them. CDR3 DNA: TGTGCCAGTAGTATAGGAAGACGGGACTACGGTGGCTACACCTTC. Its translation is CASSIGRRDYGGYTF.

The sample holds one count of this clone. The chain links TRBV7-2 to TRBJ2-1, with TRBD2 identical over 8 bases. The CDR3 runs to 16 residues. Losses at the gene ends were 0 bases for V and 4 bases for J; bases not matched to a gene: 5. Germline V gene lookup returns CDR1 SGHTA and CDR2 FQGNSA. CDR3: CASSLAGSGAYNEQFF. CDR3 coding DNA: TGTGCCAGCAGCTTAGCAGGTAGCGGGGCTTACAATGAGCAGTTCTTC.

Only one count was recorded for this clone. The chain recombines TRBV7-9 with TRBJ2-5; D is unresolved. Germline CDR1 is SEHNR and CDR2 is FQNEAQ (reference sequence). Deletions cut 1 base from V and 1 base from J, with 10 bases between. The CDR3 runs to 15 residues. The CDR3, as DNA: TGTGCCAGCAGCTTAGACCGCAGGCCCCAAGAGACCCAGTACTTC. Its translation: CASSLDRRPQETQYF. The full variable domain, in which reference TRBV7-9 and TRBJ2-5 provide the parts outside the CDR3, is DTGVSQNPRHKITKRGQNVTFRCDPISEHNRLYWYRQTLGQGPEFLTYFQNEAQLEKSRLLSDRFSAERPKGSFSTLEIQRTEQGDSAMYLCASSLDRRPQETQYFGPGTRLLVL.

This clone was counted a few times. The CDR3 region has the DNA TGTGCCAGCAGTTTTATGGACAGGGTCCACGAGCAGTACTTC. Amino acids: CASSFMDRVHEQYF. The chain carries TRBV27 and TRBJ2-7; 8 bases map to TRBD1. Germline lookup yields CDR1 MNHEY and CDR2 SMNVEV (reference sequence). Germline trimming cut 3 bases from V and 5 bases from J; bases unmatched to any gene: 6. CDR3 size: 14 residues.

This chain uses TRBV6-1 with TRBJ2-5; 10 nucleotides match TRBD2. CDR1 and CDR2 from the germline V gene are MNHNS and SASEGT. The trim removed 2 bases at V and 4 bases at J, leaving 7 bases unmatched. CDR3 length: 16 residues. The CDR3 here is CASSEIAGGALETQYF. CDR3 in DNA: TGTGCCAGCAGTGAAATAGCGGGGGGCGCGTTAGAGACCCAGTACTTC.

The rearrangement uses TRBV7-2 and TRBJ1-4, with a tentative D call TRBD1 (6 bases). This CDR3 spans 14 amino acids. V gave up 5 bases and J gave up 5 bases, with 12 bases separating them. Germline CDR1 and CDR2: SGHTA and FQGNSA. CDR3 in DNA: TGTGCCAGCAGCCCTACAGGGTCAAATGAAAAACTGTTTTTT. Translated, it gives CASSPTGSNEKLFF.